This T cell receptor beta chain was obtained from a study of blood T cell repertoires in COVID-19. The overall study: PBMCs, B-cell-depleted T cells, or T cells provided the cDNA or gDNA that made up the material.

Generated by immunoSEQ multiplex PCR, the TCRdb table keeps only in-frame clones and is missing some. Counted here are about 40,000 clones, approximately 86% occurring once; the ten biggest clones make up roughly 4.3%. This clone appeared once. The germline V gene has CDR1 MNHEY and CDR2 SMNVEV (reference sequence). CDR3 length: 15 residues. The V end was cut by 2 bases, the J end by 5 bases, with 13 bases between. The source material was peripheral blood. This clonotype was sampled from a woman in her 70s with acute or convalescent COVID-19. V usage is TRBV27 and J usage is TRBJ2-1, with D maybe TRBD2 (6 bases). CDR3 loop: CASSLPGLRHNEQFF. The CDR3 nucleotides are TGTGCCAGCAGTTTACCGGGACTGCGACACAATGAGCAGTTCTTC.